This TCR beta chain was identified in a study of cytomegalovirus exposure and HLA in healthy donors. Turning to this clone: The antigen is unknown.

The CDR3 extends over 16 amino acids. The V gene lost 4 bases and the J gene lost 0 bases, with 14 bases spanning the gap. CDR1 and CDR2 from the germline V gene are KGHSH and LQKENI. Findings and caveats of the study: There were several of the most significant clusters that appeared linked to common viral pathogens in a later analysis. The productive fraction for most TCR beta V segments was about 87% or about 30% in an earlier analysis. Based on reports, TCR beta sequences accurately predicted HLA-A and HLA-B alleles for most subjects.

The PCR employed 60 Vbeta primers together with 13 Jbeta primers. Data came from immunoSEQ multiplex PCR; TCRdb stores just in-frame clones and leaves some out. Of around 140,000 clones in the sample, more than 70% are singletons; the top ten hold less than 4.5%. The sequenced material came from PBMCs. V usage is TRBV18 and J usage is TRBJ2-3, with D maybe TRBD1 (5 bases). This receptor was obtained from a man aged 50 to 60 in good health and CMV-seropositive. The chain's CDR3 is CASSLFRQGSTDTQYF. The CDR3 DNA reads TGTGCCAGCTCACTATTCCGGCAGGGTAGCACAGATACGCAGTATTTT.